The 2 T cell receptor beta chains presented below share a single source sample, sequenced in a study of early stage breast cancer tumors. Clones were sequenced by immunoSEQ multiplex PCR, and TCRdb holds only the in-frame ones, with some missing. The sample lists about 63,000 clones, 60% to 85% occurring once. Sequenced input: blood. Source of these receptors: a person aged 25 to 45 with breast cancer.

V and J are TRBV10-2 and TRBJ2-3, with 9 bases lining up with TRBD2. CDR1 is WSHSY and CDR2 is SAAADI in the germline V gene. Germline trimming cut 3 bases from V and 5 bases from J; bases unmatched to any gene: 12. The CDR3 length is 17 residues. The CDR3 nucleotides are TGCGCCAGCAGTGAAGGAGGAGGTAGCGGGAGTGGAGATACGCAGTATTTT. This encodes CASSEGGGSGSGDTQYF.

This clone was observed once. This CDR3 is CASSYGTGGSNTQYF. The CDR3, as DNA: TGTGCCAGCAGTTACGGGACAGGGGGCTCGAATACGCAGTATTTT. The chain couples TRBV6-6 to TRBJ2-3; TRBD1 matches 12 bases. V shed 2 bases, J shed 7 bases, and the junction held 4 bases outside the gene matches. This CDR3 is built from 15 residues. CDR1 MNHNY and CDR2 SVGAGI come from the germline V gene (reference sequence).